These 9 T cell receptor beta chains originate from one sample sequenced in a study of blood T cell repertoires in COVID-19. Profiled with immunoSEQ multiplex PCR; TCRdb holds only in-frame clones, not every one. The sample holds about 30,000 clones; approximately 67% are singletons and the top ten take less than 20%. Sequenced: peripheral blood. These receptors were taken from a human donor in a cohort sampled during active COVID-19.

The gene calls are TRBV10-3 and TRBJ1-2, with D possibly TRBD1 on 6 matching bases. Germline values: CDR1 ENHRY, CDR2 SYGVKD. This CDR3 spans 14 amino acids. Trimming removed 6 bases at V and 3 bases at J, with 14 bases between. The CDR3 nucleotides are TGTGCCATCAGCGGGGGGCGCAGGGACTATGGCTACACCTTC. Residues: CAISGGRRDYGYTF.

In its sample, this clone was seen once. V and J are TRBV19 and TRBJ2-6; possible D gene TRBD2, 5 bases. V was pared by 6 bases and J by 1 base, with 16 bases between. This CDR3 has 17 amino acids. The germline V gene has CDR1 LNHDA and CDR2 SQIVND (reference sequence). The CDR3: CASSLDSPGSGANVLTF. CDR3 nucleotide sequence: TGTGCCAGTAGCCTGGACTCCCCGGGGTCTGGGGCCAACGTCCTGACTTTC. The variable domain in full, with the rest retrieved from reference TRBV19 and TRBJ2-6, is DGGITQSPKYLFRKEGQNVTLSCEQNLNHDAMYWYRQDPGQGLRLIYYSQIVNDFQKGDIAEGYSVSREKKESFPLTVTSAQKNPTAFYLCASSLDSPGSGANVLTFGAGSRLTVL.

This rearrangement joins TRBV7-3 to TRBJ2-1, with D uncertain. The CDR3 runs 12 residues. Trimming cost V 4 bases and J 7 bases, with 8 bases left between them. The germline V gene encodes CDR1 SGHTA and CDR2 FQGTGA. Here the CDR3 DNA reads TGTGCCAGCAGCTCCGGTCGGAATGAGCAGTTCTTC. It codes for CASSSGRNEQFF.

V usage is TRBV6-2 or TRBV6-3 and J usage is TRBJ2-3; tentative D call: TRBD1 (6 bases). Germline CDR1 and CDR2: MNHEY and SVGEGT. Trimming took off 0 bases at V and 11 bases at J, with 12 bases between the two ends. This CDR3 has 13 residues. DNA of the CDR3: TGTGCCAGCAGTTACTCGAGCTGGACAGAGCAGTATTTT. Amino acids: CASSYSSWTEQYF.

This clone was detected only a few times. One junction end disagrees with the germline gene, perhaps due to a read error. This chain links TRBV27 with TRBJ1-2; TRBD1 is a possible D gene (5 bases). This CDR3 spans 12 amino acids. Germline CDR1 MNHEY, CDR2 SMNVEV (reference sequence). The CDR3: CASSLKGRGYVF. Written as DNA, the CDR3 is TGTGCCAGCAGTTTAAAAGGGCGGGGGTACGTCTTC.

V usage is TRBV3-1 (or the pseudogene TRBV3-2) and J usage is TRBJ1-5; the D is unclear. CDR1 LGHDT and CDR2 YNNKEL come from the germline V gene (reference sequence). This CDR3 has 15 residues. Trimming shortened V by 5 bases and J by 2 bases, and 13 bases separated the two germline ends. Here the CDR3 reads CASSALPYGNQPQHF. The DNA of the CDR3 is TGTGCCAGCAGCGCCCTACCCTACGGCAATCAGCCCCAGCATTTT.

For the CDR3, the DNA is TGTGCCAGCAGTTTTAGCGGGAGAGAGACCCAGTACTTC. Its translation: CASSFSGRETQYF. The chain combines TRBV7-9 with TRBJ2-5; 9 nucleotides agree with TRBD2. The trim removed 6 bases at V and 4 bases at J, leaving 3 bases unmatched. CDR1 is SEHNR, CDR2 FQNEAQ, per germline (reference sequence). The CDR3 loop spans 13 amino acids. Filled out from reference TRBV7-9 and TRBJ2-5, the complete variable domain reads DTGVSQNPRHKITKRGQNVTFRCDPISEHNRLYWYRQTLGQGPEFLTYFQNEAQLEKSRLLSDRFSAERPKGSFSTLEIQRTEQGDSAMYLCASSFSGRETQYFGPGTRLLVL.

Here the CDR3 reads CASSQGAGYGYTF. The CDR3 DNA reads as TGTGCCAGCAGTCAGGGGGCCGGCTATGGCTACACCTTC. The chain is built from TRBV7-9 and TRBJ1-2; TRBD1 aligns across 8 bases. Germline loops: CDR1 SEHNR, CDR2 FQNEAQ (reference sequence). Germline trimming cut 6 bases from V and 4 bases from J; bases unmatched to any gene: 4. CDR3 length: 13 amino acids.

The chain has TRBV9 and TRBJ2-5, with TRBD2 matching 13 bases. V trimming: 3 bases; J trimming: 2 bases; junction bases outside the gene matches: 7. Germline lookup yields CDR1 SGDLS and CDR2 YYNGEE. CDR3 length: 17 amino acids. CDR3 protein: CASSAGSGLAGQETQYF. As DNA, the CDR3 is TGTGCCAGCAGCGCTGGATCGGGACTAGCGGGGCAAGAGACCCAGTACTTC.